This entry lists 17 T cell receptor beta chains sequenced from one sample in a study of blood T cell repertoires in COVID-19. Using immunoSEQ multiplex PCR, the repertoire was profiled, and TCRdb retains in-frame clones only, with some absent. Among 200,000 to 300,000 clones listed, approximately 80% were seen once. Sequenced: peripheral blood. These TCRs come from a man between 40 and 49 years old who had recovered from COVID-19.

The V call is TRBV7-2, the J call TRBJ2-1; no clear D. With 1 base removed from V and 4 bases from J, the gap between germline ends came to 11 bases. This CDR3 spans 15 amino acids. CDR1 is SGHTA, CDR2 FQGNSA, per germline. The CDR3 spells CASSLGVAFYNEQFF. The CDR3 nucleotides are TGTGCCAGCAGCTTAGGTGTGGCCTTTTACAATGAGCAGTTCTTC.

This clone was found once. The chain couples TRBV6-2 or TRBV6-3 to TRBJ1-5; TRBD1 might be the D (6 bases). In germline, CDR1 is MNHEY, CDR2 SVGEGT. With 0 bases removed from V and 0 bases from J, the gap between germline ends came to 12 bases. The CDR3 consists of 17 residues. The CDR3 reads CASSYSTGQNSNQPQHF. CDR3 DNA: TGTGCCAGCAGTTACTCGACCGGACAGAATAGCAATCAGCCCCAGCATTTT.

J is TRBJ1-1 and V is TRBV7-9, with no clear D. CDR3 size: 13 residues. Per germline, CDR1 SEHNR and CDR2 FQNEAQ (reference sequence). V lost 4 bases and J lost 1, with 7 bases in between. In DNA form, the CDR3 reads TGTGCCAGCAGCTCGCAGGCGAACACTGAAGCTTTCTTT. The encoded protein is CASSSQANTEAFF.

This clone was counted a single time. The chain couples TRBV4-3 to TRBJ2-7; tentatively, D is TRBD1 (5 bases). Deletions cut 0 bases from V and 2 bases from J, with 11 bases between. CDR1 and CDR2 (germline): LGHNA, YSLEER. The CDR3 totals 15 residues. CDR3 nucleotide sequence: TGCGCCAGCAGCCAAGATTATGACAGAACCTACGAGCAGTACTTC. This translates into CASSQDYDRTYEQYF.

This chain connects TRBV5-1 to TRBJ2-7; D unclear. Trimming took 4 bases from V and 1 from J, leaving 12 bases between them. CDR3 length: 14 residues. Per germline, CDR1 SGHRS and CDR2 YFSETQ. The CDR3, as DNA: TGCGCCAGCAGCCCGGCAGGTACTTCCTACGAGCAGTACTTC. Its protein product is CASSPAGTSYEQYF.

The CDR3, as DNA: TGTGCCAGCAGCTTAATCCTCAGGGTCTACGAGCAGTACTTC. It yields the protein CASSLILRVYEQYF. V and J are TRBV7-8 and TRBJ2-7; weak D call: TRBD1 (5 bases). The CDR3 has 14 residues. Trimming took 2 bases from V and 3 from J, leaving 11 bases between them. In germline, CDR1 is SGHVS, CDR2 FQNEAQ. The complete variable domain, with remaining parts taken from reference TRBV7-8 and TRBJ2-7, reads GAGVSQSPRYKVAKRGQDVALRCDPISGHVSLFWYQQALGQGPEFLTYFQNEAQLDKSGLPSDRFFAERPEGSVSTLKIQRTQQEDSAVYLCASSLILRVYEQYFGPGTRLTVT.

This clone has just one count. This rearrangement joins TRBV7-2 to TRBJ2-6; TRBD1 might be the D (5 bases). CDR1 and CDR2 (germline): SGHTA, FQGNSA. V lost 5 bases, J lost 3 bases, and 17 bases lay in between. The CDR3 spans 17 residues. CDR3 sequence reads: CASSDPGPGIGANVLTF. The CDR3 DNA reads TGTGCCAGCAGCGACCCCGGCCCAGGGATTGGGGCCAACGTCCTGACTTTC.

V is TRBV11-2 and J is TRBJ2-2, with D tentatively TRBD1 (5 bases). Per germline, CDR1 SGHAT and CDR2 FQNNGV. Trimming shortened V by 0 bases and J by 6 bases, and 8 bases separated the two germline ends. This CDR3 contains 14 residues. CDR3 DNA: TGTGCCAGCAGCTTAGATCCAGGGTCCGGGGAGCTGTTTTTT. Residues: CASSLDPGSGELFF. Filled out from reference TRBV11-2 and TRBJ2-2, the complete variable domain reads EAGVAQSPRYKIIEKRQSVAFWCNPISGHATLYWYQQILGQGPKLLIQFQNNGVVDDSQLPKDRFSAERLKGVDSTLKIQPAKLEDSAVYLCASSLDPGSGELFFGEGSRLTVL.

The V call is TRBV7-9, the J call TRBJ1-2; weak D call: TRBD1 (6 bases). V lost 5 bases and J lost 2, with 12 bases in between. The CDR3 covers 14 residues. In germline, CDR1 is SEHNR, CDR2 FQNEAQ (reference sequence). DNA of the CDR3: TGTGCCAGCAGCCGTACCACAGGGAACTATGGCTACACCTTC. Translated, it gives CASSRTTGNYGYTF.

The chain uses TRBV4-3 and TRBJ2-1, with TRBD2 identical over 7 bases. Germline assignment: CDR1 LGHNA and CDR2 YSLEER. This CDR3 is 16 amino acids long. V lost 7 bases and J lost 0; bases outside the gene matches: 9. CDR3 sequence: CASKNRLATSYNEQFF. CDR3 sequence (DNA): TGCGCCAGCAAGAACCGACTAGCCACCTCCTACAATGAGCAGTTCTTC.

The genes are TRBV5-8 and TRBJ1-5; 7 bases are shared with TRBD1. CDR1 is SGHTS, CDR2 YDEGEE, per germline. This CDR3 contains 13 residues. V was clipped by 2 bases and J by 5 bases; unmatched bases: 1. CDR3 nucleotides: TGTGCCAGCAGCTTCAGGGGGGATCAGCCCCAGCATTTT. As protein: CASSFRGDQPQHF.

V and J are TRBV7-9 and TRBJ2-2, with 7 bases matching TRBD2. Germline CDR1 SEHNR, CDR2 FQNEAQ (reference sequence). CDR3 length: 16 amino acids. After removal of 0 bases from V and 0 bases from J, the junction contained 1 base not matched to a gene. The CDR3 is CASSLAGLANTGELFF. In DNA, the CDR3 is TGTGCCAGCAGCTTAGCCGGACTAGCGAACACCGGGGAGCTGTTTTTT.

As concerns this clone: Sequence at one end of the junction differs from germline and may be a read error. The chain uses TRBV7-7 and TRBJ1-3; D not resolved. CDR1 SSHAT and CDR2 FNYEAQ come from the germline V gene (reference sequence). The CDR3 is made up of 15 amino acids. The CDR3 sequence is CASSPGPERGNTIYF. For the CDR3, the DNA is TGTGCTAGCAGCCCCGGCCCGGAGAGGGGAAACACCATATATTTT.

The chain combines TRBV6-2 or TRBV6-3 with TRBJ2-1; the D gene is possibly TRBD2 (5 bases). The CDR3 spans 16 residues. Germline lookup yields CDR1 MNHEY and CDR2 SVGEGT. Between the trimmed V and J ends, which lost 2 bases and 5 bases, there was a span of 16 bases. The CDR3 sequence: CASSYLTGTIDNEQFF. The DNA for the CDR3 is TGTGCCAGCAGTTACCTTACGGGAACAATCGACAATGAGCAGTTCTTC.

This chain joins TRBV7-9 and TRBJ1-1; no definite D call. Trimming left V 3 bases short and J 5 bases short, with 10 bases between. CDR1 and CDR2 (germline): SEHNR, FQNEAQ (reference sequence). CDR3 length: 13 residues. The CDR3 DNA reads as TGTGCCAGCAGCTTTGGAGGTGTTACTGAAGCTTTCTTT. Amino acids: CASSFGGVTEAFF. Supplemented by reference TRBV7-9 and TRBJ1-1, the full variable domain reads DTGVSQNPRHKITKRGQNVTFRCDPISEHNRLYWYRQTLGQGPEFLTYFQNEAQLEKSRLLSDRFSAERPKGSFSTLEIQRTEQGDSAMYLCASSFGGVTEAFFGQGTRLTVV.

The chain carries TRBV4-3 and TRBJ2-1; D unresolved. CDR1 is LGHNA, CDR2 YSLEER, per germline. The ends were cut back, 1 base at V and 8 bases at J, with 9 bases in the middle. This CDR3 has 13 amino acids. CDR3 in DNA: TGCGCCAGCAGCCAAGGTATATCTCATGAGCAGTTCTTC. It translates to CASSQGISHEQFF.

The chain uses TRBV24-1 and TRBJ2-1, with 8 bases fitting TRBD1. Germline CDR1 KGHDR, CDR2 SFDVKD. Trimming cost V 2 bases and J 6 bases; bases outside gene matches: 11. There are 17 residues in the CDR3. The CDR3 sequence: CATSDSGQGSLSNEQFF. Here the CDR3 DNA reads TGTGCCACCAGTGATTCTGGACAGGGATCCTTGAGCAATGAGCAGTTCTTC.